The T cell receptor beta chain under discussion was sequenced for a study of graft-versus-host responses after intestinal transplantation. Study context: Isolated intestinal, liver-intestinal, or multivisceral transplants had been given to the recipients. All recipients were given anti-thymocyte globulin induction, and tacrolimus and steroids were then administered for roughly 3 years. General study results and limits: Across patients carrying graft-donor T cell macrochimerism, allografts held high graft-versus-host to host-versus-graft clonal ratios.

Data came from immunoSEQ multiplex PCR; TCRdb stores just in-frame clones and leaves some out. The repertoire includes roughly 17,000 clones, around 82% of them detected once, and 5.5% sits in the top ten. As regards this clone: Its antigen is not known.

This CDR3 comprises 14 residues. V gave up 7 bases and J gave up 2 bases, with 15 bases separating them. CDR1 MNHEY and CDR2 SMNVEV come from the germline V gene (reference sequence). Graft material was processed, releasing intraepithelial and lamina propria lymphocytes. The source was ileum tissue, collected 17 days after transplant. V is TRBV27 and J is TRBJ2-7, with no clear D. The TCR sequence derives from a human patient who received an intestinal transplant, so some T cells may come from the graft donor. The DNA for the CDR3 is TGTGCCAGCAAGCTCAACACTTTCACCTACGAGCAGTACTTC. This translates into CASKLNTFTYEQYF.